Listed below are T cell receptor beta chains from one sample, sequenced in a study of spatial heterogeneity in lung cancer. MiXCR was run by TCRdb on the 5' RACE reads, yielding one entry per CDR3 protein. The sample has nearly 10,000 distinct CDR3 sequences; about 6% are singletons. The sequencing here drew on lung tumor tissue, taken at surgery. Receptors originate from a male donor with early-stage non-small cell lung cancer. CDR3s include the opening cysteine and the closing phenylalanine or tryptophan.

j_call,v_call,cdr3_aa
TRBJ2-2,TRBV10-3,CATKAGQANTGELFF
TRBJ1-5,TRBV7-8,CASSLARQGYSNQPQHF
TRBJ1-4,TRBV27,CASSLMGQGRQKLFF
TRBJ2-7,TRBV5-6,CASSPTGRSYEQYF
TRBJ2-1,TRBV27,CASRPPTAYEQFF
TRBJ1-5,TRBV20-1,CSATDTFSNQPQHF
TRBJ1-2,TRBV19,CASSTNRGSAYGGYTF
TRBJ2-3,TRBV9,CASSVEKTDSSDTQYF
TRBJ2-5,TRBV28,CASMTSGRRETQYF
TRBJ2-4,TRBV7-2,CASSLSAIAKNIQYF
TRBJ2-7,TRBV28,CASSLRPGTYEQYF
TRBJ1-1,TRBV27,CASSSLQTGRAEAFF
TRBJ1-3,TRBV9,CASSVAQGAFVEGNTIYF
TRBJ2-1,TRBV12-3/TRBV12-4,CASRGLASDNEQFF
TRBJ2-5,TRBV29-1,CSVGLGDGETQYF
TRBJ1-1,TRBV15,CATSSVWDRGEAFF
TRBJ2-3,TRBV27,CASMSPTSGDVRSTQYF
TRBJ1-1,TRBV25-1,CASTGGTEAFF
TRBJ2-1,TRBV5-1,CASSLVGVSGNEQFF
TRBJ1-3,TRBV20-1,CSARETRAGNTIYF
TRBJ1-4,TRBV12-3/TRBV12-4,CASSLTLQGGKLFF
TRBJ2-7,TRBV7-8,CASSLLGLADEQYF
TRBJ1-5,TRBV12-5,CASGLGENSNQPQHF
TRBJ1-1,TRBV6-6,CASSPMNTEAFF
TRBJ2-3,TRBV9,CASSVGVPGYLDTQYF
TRBJ2-1,TRBV4-1,CASSYTRRLAGGDEQFF
TRBJ2-6,TRBV10-3,CAISEGAPSGANVLTF
TRBJ1-3,TRBV5-1,CASSQSGGSGNTIYF
TRBJ2-2,TRBV6-5,CASSRQTGRTGELFF
TRBJ1-2,TRBV28,CASRRDTSYGYTF
TRBJ2-1,TRBV5-1,CASSSIQGSTYNEQFF
TRBJ2-1,TRBV28,CASTSGGNSYNEQFF
TRBJ1-2,TRBV27,CASSTYPGGGYGYTF
TRBJ2-5,TRBV27,CASSPTRYQETQYF
TRBJ1-5,TRBV24-1,CATSDLNQPQHF
TRBJ2-1,TRBV20-1,CSARGPGLTNNEQFF
TRBJ2-1,TRBV7-2,CASSLNFEQFF
TRBJ2-3,TRBV14,CASSRGQHTDTQYF
TRBJ1-2,TRBV10-1,CASSSGGLNYGYTF
TRBJ1-5,TRBV7-9,CASSFSDQPQHF
TRBJ2-3,TRBV7-9,CASSPGLAGVTDTQYF
TRBJ2-1,TRBV5-1,CASSVRDEQFF
TRBJ2-3,TRBV7-2,CASSFPSGGADTQYF
TRBJ2-4,TRBV6-5,CASSSLGGVNIQYF
TRBJ2-3,TRBV9,CASSRELWPTDTQYF
TRBJ2-3,TRBV7-9,CASSPRTADTQYF
TRBJ2-6,TRBV7-6,CASSSLASPGYSGANVLTF
TRBJ1-6,TRBV6-2/TRBV6-3,CASSYPTGGYSPLHF
TRBJ1-2,TRBV28,CASSLERRRYGYTF
TRBJ2-7,TRBV12-3/TRBV12-4,CASGLAGGNYEQYF
TRBJ2-2,TRBV24-1,CATSDVPSKGSSTGELFF
TRBJ1-4,TRBV20-1,CSARNRATNEKLFF
TRBJ1-6,TRBV9,CASSVDRRTPLHF
TRBJ1-6,TRBV12-3/TRBV12-4,CASSSDGENSPLHF
TRBJ1-2,TRBV28,CASSLRHLANYGYTF
TRBJ2-7,TRBV7-9,CASSQRQYEQYF
TRBJ2-3,TRBV20-1,CSAREQATDTQYF
TRBJ1-1,TRBV3-1,CASSLTGKEAFF
TRBJ2-6,TRBV28,CASRRPGRTNSGANVLTF
TRBJ1-1,TRBV28,CASSLQGGNTEAFF